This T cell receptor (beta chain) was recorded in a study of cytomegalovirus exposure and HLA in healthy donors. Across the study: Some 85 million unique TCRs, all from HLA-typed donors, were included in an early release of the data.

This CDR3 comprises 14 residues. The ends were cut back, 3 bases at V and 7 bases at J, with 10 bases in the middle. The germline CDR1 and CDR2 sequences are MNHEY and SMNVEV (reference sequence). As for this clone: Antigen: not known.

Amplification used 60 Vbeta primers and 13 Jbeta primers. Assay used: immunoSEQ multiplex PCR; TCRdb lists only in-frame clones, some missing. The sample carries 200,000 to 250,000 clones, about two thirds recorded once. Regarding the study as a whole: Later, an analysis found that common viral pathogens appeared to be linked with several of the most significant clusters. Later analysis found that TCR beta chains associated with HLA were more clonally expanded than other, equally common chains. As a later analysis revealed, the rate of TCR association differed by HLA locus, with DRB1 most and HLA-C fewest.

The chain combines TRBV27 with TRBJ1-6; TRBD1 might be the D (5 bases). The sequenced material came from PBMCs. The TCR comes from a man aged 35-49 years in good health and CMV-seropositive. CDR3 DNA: TGTGCCAGCAGTTTTGGGGGGTCGAATTCACCCCTCCACTTT. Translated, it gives CASSFGGSNSPLHF.